This T cell receptor (beta chain) emerged from a study of T cells in Graves' hyperthyroidism and ophthalmopathy. Study background: The blood sample was taken at first diagnosis, before treatment began. General observations from the study: From stable hyperthyroidism, ophthalmopathy was set apart by a 13 V-J model.

This clonotype was counted only a few times. What it binds is not known. Using RNA transcripts as the source, TCR beta CDR3 regions were amplified. An initial round of RT-PCR targeting the TCR CDR3 relied on the HTBI primer set. MiXCR, applied by TCRdb to the multiplex PCR reads, yields one record per CDR3 protein. The sample consists of fewer than 350,000 distinct CDR3 sequences, 21% of them appearing once. Every diagnosis used clinical symptoms, serum thyroxine and TRAb, thyroid ultrasound and orbital computed tomography. The sequence came from a woman aged 45-60 years with Graves' hyperthyroidism. The sequencing sample was made of blood.

CDR3 nucleotides: TGTGCCAGCAGCTTAACGATTTACACAGCCTACGAGCAGTACTTC. Its protein is CASSLTIYTAYEQYF. This chain links TRBV7-2 with TRBJ2-7; no clear D gene. Trimming pared 2 bases from V and 2 bases from J, leaving 13 bases between. Per germline, CDR1 SGHTA and CDR2 FQGNSA. This CDR3 has 15 amino acids.